This note documents a single TCR beta chain sequence. The DNA ends 3 residues before the CDR3 does, and the rest of the CDR3 is filled in from the germline J gene. This record belongs to a study of T cell clonality in common variable immunodeficiency. Germline values: CDR1 KGHSH, CDR2 LQKENI. The CDR3 totals 17 residues. Here immunoSEQ multiplex PCR was the method, and the copy in TCRdb shows in-frame clones only, minus some. The specimen gives under 35,000 clones without singletons; the ten biggest hold 3.8%. The sequenced material came from peripheral blood mononuclear cells. The chain employs TRBV18 and TRBJ1-2, with D possibly being TRBD1 (5 bases). This sequence was found in a person aged 18 to 70 in good health. The sequenced CDR3 bases are TGTGCCAGCTCACGCTTAGACTTGGGCAGGGCATACAATGAC. Amino acids: CASSRLDLGRAYND. The complete CDR3 sequence is CASSRLDLGRAYNDYTF.